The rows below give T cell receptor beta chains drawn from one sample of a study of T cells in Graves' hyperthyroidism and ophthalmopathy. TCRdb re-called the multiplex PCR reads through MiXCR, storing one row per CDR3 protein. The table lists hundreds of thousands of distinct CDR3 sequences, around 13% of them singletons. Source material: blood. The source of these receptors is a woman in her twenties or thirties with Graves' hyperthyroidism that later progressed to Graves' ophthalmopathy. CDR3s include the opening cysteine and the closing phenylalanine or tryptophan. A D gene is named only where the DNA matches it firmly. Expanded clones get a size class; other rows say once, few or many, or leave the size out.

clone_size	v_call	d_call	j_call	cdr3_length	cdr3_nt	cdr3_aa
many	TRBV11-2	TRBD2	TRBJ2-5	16	TGTGCCAGCAGCTTATTTCCCGGGACTAGGCAGGAGACCCAGTACTTC	CASSLFPGTRQETQYF
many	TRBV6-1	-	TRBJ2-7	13	TGTGCCAGCTCAACGACAGGAAACTACGAGCAGTACTTC	CASSTTGNYEQYF
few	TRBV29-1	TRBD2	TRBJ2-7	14	TGCAGCGTTATAGGGAGGGCGAGCTCCTACGAGCAGTACTTC	CSVIGRASSYEQYF
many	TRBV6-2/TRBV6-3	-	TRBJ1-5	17	TGTGCCAGCAGTCCTAGTCTAAGGGCAGGTGGCAATCAGCCCCAGCATTTT	CASSPSLRAGGNQPQHF
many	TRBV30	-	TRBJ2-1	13	TGTGCCTGGGACCTGGGGGGCTACAATGAGCAGTTCTTC	CAWDLGGYNEQFF
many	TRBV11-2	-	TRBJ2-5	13	TGTGCCAGCACCTTTTTGGGCCAAGAGACCCAGTACTTC	CASTFLGQETQYF
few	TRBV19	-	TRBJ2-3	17	TGTGCCAGTAGTATAGCGGGCGGGGGCAGTAGCCCAGATACGCAGTATTTT	CASSIAGGGSSPDTQYF
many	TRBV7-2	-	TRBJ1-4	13	TGTGCCAGCAGCTTAAACTGGGGTGAAAAACTGTTTTTT	CASSLNWGEKLFF
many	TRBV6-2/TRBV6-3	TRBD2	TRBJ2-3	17	TGTGCCAGCAGTTACGCAACGGGAGGGCCTCGAATCGATACGCAGTATTTT	CASSYATGGPRIDTQYF
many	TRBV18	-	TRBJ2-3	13	TGTGCCAGCTCACCACCGGGGGCAGATACGCAGTATTTT	CASSPPGADTQYF
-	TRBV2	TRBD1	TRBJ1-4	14	TGTGCCAGCAGTGCTTTCGGACAGGATGAAAAACTGTTTTTT	CASSAFGQDEKLFF
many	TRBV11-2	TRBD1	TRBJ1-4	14	TGTGCCAGCAGCTCCCACAGGGGTAATGAAAAACTGTTTTTT	CASSSHRGNEKLFF
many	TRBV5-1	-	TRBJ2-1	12	TGCGCCAGCAGCTTGAGTGGCGATGAGCAGTTCTTC	CASSLSGDEQFF
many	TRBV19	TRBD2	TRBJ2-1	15	TGTGCCAGTAGTGTGTGGGCGGGAGGAGACAATGAGCAGTTCTTC	CASSVWAGGDNEQFF
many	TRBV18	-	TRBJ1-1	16	TGTGCCAGCTCACCACCGGATAGGGGACAGAACACTGAAGCTTTCTTT	CASSPPDRGQNTEAFF
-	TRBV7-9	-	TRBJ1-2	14	TGTGCCAGCAGCCGAGCCGCAGCTAACTATGGCTACACCTTC	CASSRAAANYGYTF
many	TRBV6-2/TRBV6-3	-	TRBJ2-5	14	TGTGCCAGCAGTTCGCAGACATTAAAAGAGACCCAGTACTTC	CASSSQTLKETQYF
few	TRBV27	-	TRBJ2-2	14	TGTGCCAGCAGTTTATGGTTACGCACCGGGGAGCTGTTTTTT	CASSLWLRTGELFF
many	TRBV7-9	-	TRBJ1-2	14	TGTGCCAGCAGCTCACGACAGGTTGAAGCTGGCTACACCTTC	CASSSRQVEAGYTF
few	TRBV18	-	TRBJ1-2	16	TGTGCCAGCTCACCGAACGGACAGCCGACTAACTATGGCTACACCTTC	CASSPNGQPTNYGYTF
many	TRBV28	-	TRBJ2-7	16	TGTGCCAGCAGTCCACCCCCGGGGCCGGTGATGGGGGAGCAGTACTTC	CASSPPPGPVMGEQYF
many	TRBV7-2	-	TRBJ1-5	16	TGTGCCAGCAGCTTAGAAGGGCCGGGAAGCAATCAGCCCCAGCATTTT	CASSLEGPGSNQPQHF